The 21 T cell receptor beta chains below all came from one sample that was sequenced in a study of regulatory T cells in long-lasting Graves disease. CDR3 regions were amplified by Arm-PCR using iRepertoire HTBI primers to build TCR beta libraries. One entry per CDR3 protein results from TCRdb running MiXCR on the multiplex PCR reads. Here the sample spans about 530,000 distinct CDR3 sequences, about 15% being singletons. Time point denoted: newly diagnosed GD, antithyroid drugs for less than 3 months. The authors made the TCR library using RNA they extracted from PBMCs. The sample was also linked to a second study, of T cells in Graves' hyperthyroidism and ophthalmopathy.

Sequenced material: peripheral blood mononuclear cells (PBMCs), taken at new diagnosis, from a patient treated with antithyroid drugs. The receptor set was obtained from a woman between 40 and 65 years old with Graves disease.

There are many counts of this clonotype. The rearrangement uses TRBV6-2 or TRBV6-3 and TRBJ2-3; no definite D call. Trimming removed 2 bases at V and 6 bases at J, with 6 bases between. The germline CDR1 and CDR2 sequences are MNHEY and SVGEGT. The CDR3 length is 12 residues. CDR3 in amino acids: CASSYPSDTQYF. The CDR3 nucleotides are TGTGCCAGCAGTTACCCTTCGGATACGCAGTATTTT.

This clonotype was counted many times. CDR3 residues: CASSQRGRLNEQFF. DNA of the CDR3: TGTGCCAGCAGTCAAAGGGGGCGGCTGAATGAGCAGTTCTTC. This chain joins TRBV13 and TRBJ2-1; TRBD1 agrees at 7 bases. The CDR3 contains 14 residues. CDR1 PRHDT and CDR2 FYEKMQ come from the germline V gene (reference sequence). V lost 6 bases to trimming and J lost 7 bases; unmatched junction nucleotides: 9. Full variable domain (missing parts from reference TRBV13 and TRBJ2-1): AAGVIQSPRHLIKEKRETATLKCYPIPRHDTVYWYQQGPGQDPQFLISFYEKMQSDKGSIPDRFSAQQFSDYHSELNMSSLELGDSALYFCASSQRGRLNEQFFGPGTRLTVL.

This clonotype was counted ten times or more. V is TRBV12-3 or TRBV12-4 and J is TRBJ1-2; TRBD1 might be the D (6 bases). This CDR3 has 13 residues. Trimming took 6 bases from V and 8 from J, leaving 16 bases between them. The CDR3 DNA sequence: TGTGCCAGCAGCCCGGACAGACCGACCGGCTACACCTTC. Residues: CASSPDRPTGYTF.

On this clonotype: This may be a read error: a much more frequent sequence differs by one nucleotide. The chain joins TRBV6-2 or TRBV6-3 to TRBJ2-1, with TRBD1 identical over 8 bases. The DNA end is a closer match to TRBJ2-7, so the J assignment may be wrong. The germline V gene has CDR1 MNHEY and CDR2 SVGEGT. The CDR3 extends over 17 amino acids. As DNA, the CDR3 is TGTGCCAGCAGTTATGGGACAGGCGGAAGGTCCTACAATGAGCAGTACTTC. Residues: CASSYGTGGRSYNEQYF.

There are a few counts of this clonotype. The rearrangement uses TRBV19 and TRBJ1-1, with D unresolved. Trimming pared 7 bases from V and 4 bases from J, leaving 22 bases between. Germline loops: CDR1 LNHDA, CDR2 SQIVND (reference sequence). The CDR3 loop spans 16 amino acids. The CDR3 DNA sequence: TGTGCCAGTACTGAGGAGGATTTGGCGATTTCCACTGAAGCTTTCTTT. As protein: CASTEEDLAISTEAFF.

The V gene is TRBV2, the J gene TRBJ2-1; 9 nucleotides match TRBD2. Germline V gene sequence: CDR1 SNHLY, CDR2 FYNNEI. Trimming took 5 bases from V and 8 from J; bases not matched to a gene: 7. CDR3 size: 14 residues. Here the CDR3 DNA reads TGTGCCAGCAGTATCGGGACTAGCAGGGATGAGCAGTTCTTC. It encodes CASSIGTSRDEQFF.

This clonotype was detected many times. The rearrangement links TRBV6-2 or TRBV6-3 to TRBJ2-2, with D perhaps TRBD1 (6 bases). The CDR3 spans 16 residues. Trimming took 2 bases from V and 1 from J, leaving 11 bases between them. CDR1 is MNHEY and CDR2 is SVGEGT in the germline V gene. The CDR3 region is CASSYGHRVNTGELFF. The CDR3 DNA is TGTGCCAGCAGTTACGGGCACAGGGTGAACACCGGGGAGCTGTTTTTT.

This clonotype was recorded many times. This sequence joins TRBV2 and TRBJ2-1; 14 bases fit TRBD2. This CDR3 spans 15 amino acids. J was trimmed by 10 bases and V by 7 bases; bases with no gene match: 9. The germline V gene encodes CDR1 SNHLY and CDR2 FYNNEI. The CDR3 spells CASTTRTSGGKEQFF. The CDR3 nucleotides are TGTGCCAGCACCACCCGGACTAGCGGGGGGAAAGAGCAGTTCTTC.

This clonotype was seen repeatedly, ten times or more. The chain recombines TRBV20-1 with TRBJ2-7, with 9 bases fitting TRBD1. Trimming cost V 0 bases and J 2 bases; bases outside gene matches: 11. The germline gives CDR1 DFQATT, CDR2 SNEGSKA (reference sequence). This CDR3 region has 17 residues. This chain's CDR3 is CSARDPGTGLFTYEQYF. CDR3 nucleotides: TGCAGTGCTAGAGATCCAGGGACAGGGTTGTTCACCTACGAGCAGTACTTC.

This clonotype was seen only a few times. CDR3 DNA: TGCGCCAGCAGCCATACCGGGACTAGCGCATACAATGAGCAGTTCTTC. Residues: CASSHTGTSAYNEQFF. V gene TRBV4-1 combines with J gene TRBJ2-1; 10 bases align to TRBD2. Germline V CDR1 and CDR2: MGHRA, YSYEKL. The CDR3 has 16 residues. V was pared by 3 bases and J by 4 bases, with 6 bases of the junction left unmatched.

This clonotype was counted only a few times. The chain joins TRBV7-2 to TRBJ2-1; TRBD2 matches at 13 bases. With 5 bases clipped from V and 3 bases from J, the junction kept 4 bases outside the gene matches. CDR3 length: 16 residues. CDR1 and CDR2 from the germline V gene are SGHTA and FQGNSA. The CDR3 DNA follows: TGTGCCAGCAGCCCCGGACTAGCGGGGGTCTACAATGAGCAGTTCTTC. As protein: CASSPGLAGVYNEQFF.

The chain carries TRBV19 and TRBJ1-3, with TRBD1 matching over 9 bases. V gave up 5 bases and J gave up 6 bases; unmatched junction bases: 5. CDR3 length equals 14 residues. Germline CDR1 LNHDA, CDR2 SQIVND (reference sequence). CDR3 coding DNA: TGTGCCAGTAGTCCGCGACAGGGGGAAAACACCATATATTTT. This encodes CASSPRQGENTIYF.

This clonotype was observed at least ten times. The genes are TRBV3-1 and TRBJ2-2, with D uncertain. Trimming took off 6 bases at V and 7 bases at J, with 12 bases between the two ends. There are 13 residues in the CDR3. CDR1 and CDR2 from the germline V gene are LGHDT and YNNKEL (reference sequence). The CDR3 spells CASRTTLGGELFF. The CDR3 DNA sequence: TGTGCCAGCAGGACGACGCTCGGCGGGGAGCTGTTTTTT. The complete variable domain, with remaining parts taken from reference TRBV3-1 and TRBJ2-2, reads DTAVSQTPKYLVTQMGNDKSIKCEQNLGHDTMYWYKQDSKKFLKIMFSYNNKELIINETVPNRFSPKSPDKAHLNLHINSLELGDSAVYFCASRTTLGGELFFGEGSRLTVL.

The chain recombines TRBV19 with TRBJ2-7, with 7 bases aligning to TRBD1. V trimming: 10 bases; J trimming: 5 bases; junction bases outside the gene matches: 8. The CDR3 spans 12 residues. Germline V CDR1 and CDR2: LNHDA, SQIVND (reference sequence). The CDR3 region has the DNA TGTGCCACAGAGGACAGGTCCCACGAGCAGTACTTC. Translating it yields CATEDRSHEQYF.

The chain carries TRBV7-9 and TRBJ1-5, with D possibly matching TRBD1 (6 bases). Trimming removed 3 bases from V and 4 bases from J, with 16 bases in between. Germline-derived CDR1 and CDR2 are SEHNR and FQNEAQ (reference sequence). The CDR3 runs to 16 residues. In DNA, the CDR3 is TGTGCCAGCAGCTTCGTGGGGGGCGGAGGGAATCAGCCCCAGCATTTT. The encoded protein is CASSFVGGGGNQPQHF.

This clonotype showed up many times. The V call is TRBV12-5, the J call TRBJ1-5; no reliable D call. The CDR3 runs to 17 residues. The ends were cut back, 5 bases at V and 2 bases at J, with 19 bases in the middle. Germline CDR1 is LGHNT and CDR2 is FRNRAP. The CDR3 sequence: CASGTDLAGGGNQPQHF. For the CDR3, the DNA is TGTGCTAGTGGTACCGACCTCGCGGGTGGGGGCAATCAGCCCCAGCATTTT.

This clonotype was picked up a small number of times. This chain joins TRBV9 and TRBJ2-2, with unresolved D. Trimming took off 3 bases at V and 3 bases at J, with 6 bases between the two ends. Germline loops: CDR1 SGDLS, CDR2 YYNGEE. The CDR3 covers 13 residues. CDR3 loop: CASSASDTGELFF. The CDR3 DNA reads TGTGCCAGCAGCGCGTCCGACACCGGGGAGCTGTTTTTT.

In this sample, this clonotype turned up a few times. A much larger clonotype is one base distant, so this may be a read error. The chain is built from TRBV2 and TRBJ2-7; D may be TRBD2 (5 bases). Germline loops: CDR1 SNHLY, CDR2 FYNNEI. Trimming cost V 4 bases and J 3 bases, with 10 bases left between them. CDR3 size: 13 residues. CDR3: CASSGGYFYEQYF. DNA of the CDR3: TGTGCCAGCAGTGGCGGGTACTTCTACGAGCAGTACTTC.

This clonotype was seen only a few times. The chain links TRBV29-1 to TRBJ1-2; TRBD1 aligns across 8 bases. The CDR3 contains 11 residues. Germline V gene data show CDR1 as SQVTM and CDR2 as ANQGSEA. The junction had 5 bases not matched to a gene; V was cut back by 7 bases and J by 7 bases. The CDR3 DNA reads TGCAGCGGACAGACAGGGGTTGGCTACACCTTC. As protein: CSGQTGVGYTF.

The chain recombines TRBV5-1 with TRBJ2-5; D call uncertain. V was clipped by 4 bases and J by 1 base, with 11 bases between them. Germline loops: CDR1 SGHRS, CDR2 YFSETQ. The CDR3 loop spans 14 amino acids. The CDR3 nucleotides read TGCGCCAGCAGCAGGTGGGTCTTCCAAGAGACCCAGTACTTC. Amino acid sequence: CASSRWVFQETQYF.

V and J are TRBV12-3 or TRBV12-4 and TRBJ1-1; perhaps TRBD1 as D (5 bases). V lost 1 base and J lost 5, with 11 bases in between. This CDR3 region has 14 residues. The DNA of the CDR3 is TGTGCCAGCAGTTTAGGGGGGTACGGGACTGAAGCTTTCTTT. It codes for CASSLGGYGTEAFF.